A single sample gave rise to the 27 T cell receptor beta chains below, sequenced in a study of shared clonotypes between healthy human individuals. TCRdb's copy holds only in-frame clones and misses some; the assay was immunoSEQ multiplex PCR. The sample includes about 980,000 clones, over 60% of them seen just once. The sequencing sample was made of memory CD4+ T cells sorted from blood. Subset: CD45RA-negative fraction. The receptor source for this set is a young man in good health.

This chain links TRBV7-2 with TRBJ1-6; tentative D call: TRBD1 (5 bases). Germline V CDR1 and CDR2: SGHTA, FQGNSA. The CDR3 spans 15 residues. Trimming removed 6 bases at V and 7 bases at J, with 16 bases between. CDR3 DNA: TGTGCCAGCAGGACCGTTGGGGCGGGGAATTCACCCCTCCACTTT. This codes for CASRTVGAGNSPLHF.

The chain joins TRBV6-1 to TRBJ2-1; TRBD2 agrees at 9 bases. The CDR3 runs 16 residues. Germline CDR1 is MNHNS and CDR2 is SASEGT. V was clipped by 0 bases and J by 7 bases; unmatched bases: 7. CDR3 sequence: CASSEALLAGVNEQFF. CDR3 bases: TGTGCCAGCAGTGAAGCGCTATTAGCGGGAGTGAATGAGCAGTTCTTC.

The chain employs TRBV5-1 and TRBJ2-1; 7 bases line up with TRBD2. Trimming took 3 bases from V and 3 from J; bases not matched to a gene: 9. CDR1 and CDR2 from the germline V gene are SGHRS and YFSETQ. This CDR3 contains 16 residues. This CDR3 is CASSSNPSGLYNEQFF. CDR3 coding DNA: TGCGCCAGCAGCTCTAACCCTAGCGGACTCTACAATGAGCAGTTCTTC.

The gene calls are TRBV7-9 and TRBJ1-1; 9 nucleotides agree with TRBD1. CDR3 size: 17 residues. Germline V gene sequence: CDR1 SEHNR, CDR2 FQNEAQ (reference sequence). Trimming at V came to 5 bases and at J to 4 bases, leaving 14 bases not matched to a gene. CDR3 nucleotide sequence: TGTGCCAGCAGCCCCGGGACAGGGCTATTTCGGAGCACTGAAGCTTTCTTT. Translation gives CASSPGTGLFRSTEAFF.

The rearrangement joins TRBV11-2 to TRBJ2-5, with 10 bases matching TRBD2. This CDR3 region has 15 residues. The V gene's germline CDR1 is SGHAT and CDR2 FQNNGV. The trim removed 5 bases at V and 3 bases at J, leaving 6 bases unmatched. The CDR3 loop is CASSPLAGGKETQYF. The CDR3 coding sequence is TGTGCCAGCAGCCCATTAGCGGGAGGAAAAGAGACCCAGTACTTC.

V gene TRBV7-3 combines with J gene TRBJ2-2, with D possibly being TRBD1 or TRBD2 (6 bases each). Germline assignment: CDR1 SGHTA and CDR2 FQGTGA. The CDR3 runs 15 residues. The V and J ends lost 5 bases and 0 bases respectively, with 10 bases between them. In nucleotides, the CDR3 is TGTGCCAGCAGCCCGGGGGCTTCGAACACCGGGGAGCTGTTTTTT. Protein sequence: CASSPGASNTGELFF.

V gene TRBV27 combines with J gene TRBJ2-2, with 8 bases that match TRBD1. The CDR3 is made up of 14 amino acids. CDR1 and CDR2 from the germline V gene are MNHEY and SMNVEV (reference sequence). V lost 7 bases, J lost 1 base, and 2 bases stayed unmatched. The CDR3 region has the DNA TGTGCCAGCAAGACAGGGGTGAACACCGGGGAGCTGTTTTTT. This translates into CASKTGVNTGELFF.

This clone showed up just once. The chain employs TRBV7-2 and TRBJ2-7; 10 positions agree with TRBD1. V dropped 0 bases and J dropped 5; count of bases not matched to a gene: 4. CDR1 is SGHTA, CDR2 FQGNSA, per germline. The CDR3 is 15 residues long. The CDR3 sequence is CASSLAGTGVDEQYF. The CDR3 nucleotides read TGTGCCAGCAGCTTAGCTGGGACAGGGGTTGACGAGCAGTACTTC.

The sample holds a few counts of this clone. This CDR3 reads CASSEDRASEAFF. CDR3 coding DNA: TGTGCCAGCAGTGAAGACAGGGCTTCTGAAGCTTTCTTT. The chain recombines TRBV6-4 with TRBJ1-1; 7 nucleotides align to TRBD1. The CDR3 has 13 residues. V was pared by 3 bases and J by 6 bases, with 4 bases of the junction left unmatched. CDR1 and CDR2 from the germline V gene are MRHNA and SNTAGT.

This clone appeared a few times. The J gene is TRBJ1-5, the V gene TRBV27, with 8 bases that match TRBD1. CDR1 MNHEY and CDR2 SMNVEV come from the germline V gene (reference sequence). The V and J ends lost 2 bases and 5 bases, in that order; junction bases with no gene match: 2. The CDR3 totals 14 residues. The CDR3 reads CASSLQGAYQPQHF. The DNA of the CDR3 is TGTGCCAGCAGTTTACAGGGGGCTTATCAGCCCCAGCATTTT.

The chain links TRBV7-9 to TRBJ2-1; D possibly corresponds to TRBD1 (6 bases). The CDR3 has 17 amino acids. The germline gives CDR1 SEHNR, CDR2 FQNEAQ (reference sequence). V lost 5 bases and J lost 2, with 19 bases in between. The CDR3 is CASSPLGQRPPYNEQFF. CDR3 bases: TGTGCCAGCAGCCCCCTGGGACAAAGACCTCCCTACAATGAGCAGTTCTTC.

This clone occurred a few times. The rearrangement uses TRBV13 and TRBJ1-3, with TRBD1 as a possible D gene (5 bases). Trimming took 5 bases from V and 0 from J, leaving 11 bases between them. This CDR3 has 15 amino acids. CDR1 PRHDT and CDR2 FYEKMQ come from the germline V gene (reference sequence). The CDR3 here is CASSRGVLSGNTIYF. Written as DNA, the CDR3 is TGTGCCAGCAGCCGAGGGGTCCTCTCTGGAAACACCATATATTTT. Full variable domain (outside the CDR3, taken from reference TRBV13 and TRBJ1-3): AAGVIQSPRHLIKEKRETATLKCYPIPRHDTVYWYQQGPGQDPQFLISFYEKMQSDKGSIPDRFSAQQFSDYHSELNMSSLELGDSALYFCASSRGVLSGNTIYFGEGSWLTVV.

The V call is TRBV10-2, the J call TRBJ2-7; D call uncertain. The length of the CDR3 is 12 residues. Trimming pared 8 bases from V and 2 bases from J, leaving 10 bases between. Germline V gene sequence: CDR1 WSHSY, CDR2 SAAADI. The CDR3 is CASLQFPYEQYF. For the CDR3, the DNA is TGCGCCAGCCTTCAGTTCCCCTACGAGCAGTACTTC.

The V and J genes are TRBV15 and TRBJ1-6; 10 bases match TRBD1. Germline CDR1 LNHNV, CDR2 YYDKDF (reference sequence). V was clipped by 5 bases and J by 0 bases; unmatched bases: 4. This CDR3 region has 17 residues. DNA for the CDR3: TGTGCCACCAGCGGGGGACAGGGGAGCTCCTATAATTCACCCCTCCACTTT. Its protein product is CATSGGQGSSYNSPLHF.

CDR3 sequence (DNA): TGTGCCAGCAGCTTGGACAGGGGAAATGGCTACACCTTC. Encoded protein: CASSLDRGNGYTF. The chain couples TRBV5-6 to TRBJ1-2, with 7 bases aligning to TRBD1. The CDR3 is made up of 13 amino acids. V lost 0 bases to trimming and J lost 6 bases; unmatched junction nucleotides: 2. Germline CDR1 is SGHDT and CDR2 is YYEEEE.

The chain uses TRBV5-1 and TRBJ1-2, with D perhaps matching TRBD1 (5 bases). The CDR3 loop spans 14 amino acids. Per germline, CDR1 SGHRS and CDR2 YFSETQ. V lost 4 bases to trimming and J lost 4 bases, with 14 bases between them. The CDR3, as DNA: TGCGCCAGCAGCGACAACCAGGGAGGCTATGGCTACACCTTC. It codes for CASSDNQGGYGYTF. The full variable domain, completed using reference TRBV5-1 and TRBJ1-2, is KAGVTQTPRYLIKTRGQQVTLSCSPISGHRSVSWYQQTPGQGLQFLFEYFSETQRNKGNFPGRFSGRQFSNSRSEMNVSTLELGDSALYLCASSDNQGGYGYTFGSGTRLTVV.

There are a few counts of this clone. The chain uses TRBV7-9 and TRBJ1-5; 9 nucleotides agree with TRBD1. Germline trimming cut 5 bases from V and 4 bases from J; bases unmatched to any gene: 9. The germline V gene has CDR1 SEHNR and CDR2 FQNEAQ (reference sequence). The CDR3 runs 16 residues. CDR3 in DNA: TGTGCCAGCAGCCGCTTCATACAGGGGGCAAATCAGCCCCAGCATTTT. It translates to CASSRFIQGANQPQHF.

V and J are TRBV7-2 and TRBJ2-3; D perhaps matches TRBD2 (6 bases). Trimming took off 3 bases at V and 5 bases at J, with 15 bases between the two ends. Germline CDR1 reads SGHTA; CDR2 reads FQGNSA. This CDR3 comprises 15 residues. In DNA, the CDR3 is TGTGCCAGCAGCTTTGGAGGGCCTGGAAGAGATACGCAGTATTTT. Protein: CASSFGGPGRDTQYF.

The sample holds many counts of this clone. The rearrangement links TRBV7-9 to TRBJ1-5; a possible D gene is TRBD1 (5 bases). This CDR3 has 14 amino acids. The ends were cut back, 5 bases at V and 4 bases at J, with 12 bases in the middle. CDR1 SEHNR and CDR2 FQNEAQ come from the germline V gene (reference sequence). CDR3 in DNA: TGTGCCAGCAGCCTAGAGGCAGGGAATCAGCCCCAGCATTTT. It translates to CASSLEAGNQPQHF.

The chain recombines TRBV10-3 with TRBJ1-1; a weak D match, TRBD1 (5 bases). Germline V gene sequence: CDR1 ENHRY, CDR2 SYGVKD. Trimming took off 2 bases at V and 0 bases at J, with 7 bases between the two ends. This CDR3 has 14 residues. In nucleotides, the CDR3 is TGTGCCATCAGTGAGGGGGCTTTGAACACTGAAGCTTTCTTT. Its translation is CAISEGALNTEAFF.

The CDR3 bases are TGTGCCAGCAGCTCAGGAGGACTAGCGGGATGGGCAGATACGCAGTATTTT. Translation: CASSSGGLAGWADTQYF. This rearrangement joins TRBV13 to TRBJ2-3; 12 nucleotides match TRBD2. Germline CDR1 and CDR2: PRHDT and FYEKMQ (reference sequence). The CDR3 totals 17 residues. After removal of 4 bases from V and 4 bases from J, the junction contained 9 bases not matched to a gene.

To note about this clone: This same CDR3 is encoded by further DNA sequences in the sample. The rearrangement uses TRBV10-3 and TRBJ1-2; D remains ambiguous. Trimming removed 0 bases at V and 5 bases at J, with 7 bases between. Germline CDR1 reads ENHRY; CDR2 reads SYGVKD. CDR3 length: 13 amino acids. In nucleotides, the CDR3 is TGTGCCATCAGTGAGTCCGGGGTATATGGCTACACCTTC. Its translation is CAISESGVYGYTF.

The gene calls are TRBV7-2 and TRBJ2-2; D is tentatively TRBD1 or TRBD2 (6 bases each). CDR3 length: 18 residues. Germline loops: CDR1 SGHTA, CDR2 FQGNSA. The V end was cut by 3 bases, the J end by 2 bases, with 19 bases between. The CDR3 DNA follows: TGTGCCAGCAGCTTTGTGGGGGGCCGGCAGAGCAACACCGGGGAGCTGTTTTTT. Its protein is CASSFVGGRQSNTGELFF. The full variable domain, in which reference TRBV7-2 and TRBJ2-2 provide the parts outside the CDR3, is GAGVSQSPSNKVTEKGKDVELRCDPISGHTALYWYRQSLGQGLEFLIYFQGNSAPDKSGLPSDRFSAERTGGSVSTLTIQRTQQEDSAVYLCASSFVGGRQSNTGELFFGEGSRLTVL.

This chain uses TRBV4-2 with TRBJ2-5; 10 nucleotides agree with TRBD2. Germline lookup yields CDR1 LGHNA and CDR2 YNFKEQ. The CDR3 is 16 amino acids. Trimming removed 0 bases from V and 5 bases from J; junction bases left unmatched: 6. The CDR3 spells CASSQDERGGSETQYF. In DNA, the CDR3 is TGTGCCAGCAGCCAAGACGAGCGGGGGGGATCTGAGACCCAGTACTTC.

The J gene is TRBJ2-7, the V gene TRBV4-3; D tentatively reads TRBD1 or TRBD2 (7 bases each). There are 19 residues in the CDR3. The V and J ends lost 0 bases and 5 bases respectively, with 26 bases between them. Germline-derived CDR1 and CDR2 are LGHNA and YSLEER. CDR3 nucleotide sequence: TGCGCCAGCAGCCAAGATCTTTCGGGGGGCGGTACAGGGGCGGACGAGCAGTACTTC. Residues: CASSQDLSGGGTGADEQYF.

CDR3 loop: CATCSIDLTGELFF. The CDR3 bases are TGTGCCACCTGTAGCATCGATCTTACCGGGGAGCTGTTTTTT. The rearrangement links TRBV10-3 to TRBJ2-2; D gene uncertain. The CDR3 has 14 amino acids. With 10 bases removed from V and 5 bases from J, the gap between germline ends came to 17 bases. Germline lookup yields CDR1 ENHRY and CDR2 SYGVKD.

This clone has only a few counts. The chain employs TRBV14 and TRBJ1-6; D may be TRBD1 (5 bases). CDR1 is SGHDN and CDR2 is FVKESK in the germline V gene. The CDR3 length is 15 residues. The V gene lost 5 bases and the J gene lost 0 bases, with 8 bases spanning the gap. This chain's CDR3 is CASSSQGSYNSPLHF. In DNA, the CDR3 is TGTGCCAGCAGCTCTCAGGGCTCCTATAATTCACCCCTCCACTTT.